A single sample gave rise to the 2 T cell receptor beta chains below, sequenced in a study of cytomegalovirus exposure and HLA in healthy donors. Here immunoSEQ multiplex PCR was the method, and the copy in TCRdb shows in-frame clones only, minus some. The data show about 150,000 clones, about 88% seen once. The sample taken for sequencing was PBMCs. These receptors were collected from a man aged 18 to 29 in good health and CMV-seropositive.

In this sample, this clone turned up once. V is TRBV4-1 and J is TRBJ1-3; TRBD1 is a possible D gene (5 bases). The V gene lost 8 bases and the J gene lost 2 bases, with 16 bases spanning the gap. The CDR3 totals 15 residues. CDR1 and CDR2 from the germline V gene are MGHRA and YSYEKL. The CDR3 is CASREGAVTGNTIYF. CDR3 DNA: TGCGCCAGCCGCGAAGGGGCTGTAACTGGAAACACCATATATTTT.

The chain joins TRBV7-2 to TRBJ2-3; D remains ambiguous. V lost 3 bases, J lost 5 bases, and 15 bases lay in between. This CDR3 has 15 amino acids. CDR1 and CDR2 from the germline V gene are SGHTA and FQGNSA. For the CDR3, the DNA is TGTGCCAGCAGCTTGGTGTGGGCCGTGGGAGATACGCAGTATTTT. It specifies CASSLVWAVGDTQYF.